The rows below give T cell receptor beta chains drawn from one sample of a study of shared clonotypes between healthy human individuals. Libraries were prepared by immunoSEQ multiplex PCR; TCRdb keeps only in-frame clonotypes and omits some of them. The sample consists of roughly 300,000 clones, 80% to 90% of them appearing once. The sample was memory CD8+ T cells sorted from blood. These receptors all come from a man in his late teens or twenties in good health. CDR3s include the opening cysteine and the closing phenylalanine or tryptophan. D genes are given only for firm matches. Where a row states a size, it is once, few, many or the class of an expanded clone; other rows omit it.

v_gene	d_gene	j_gene	abundance	CDR3nt	CDR3aa
TRBV6-5	-	TRBJ1-4	few	TGTGCCAGCAGTTACCTATCCGAGTTGCGGCTGTTTTTT	CASSYLSELRLFF
TRBV13	TRBD1	TRBJ1-1	-	TGTGCCAGCAGCCCCCGACAGGGGCTGAACACTGAAGCTTTCTTT	CASSPRQGLNTEAFF
TRBV2	-	TRBJ1-1	-	TGTGCCAGCAGTGCCCTCCCTCTGACAGTCATGAACACTGAAGCTTTCTTT	CASSALPLTVMNTEAFF
TRBV19	-	TRBJ2-2	-	TGTGCCAGTAGTCCTAGGGGACCAGCCTGGACCGGGGAGCTGTTTTTT	CASSPRGPAWTGELFF
TRBV6-5	-	TRBJ1-1	-	TGTGCCAGCAGCGGGGGGAACACTGAAGCTTTCTTT	CASSGGNTEAFF
TRBV11-2	-	TRBJ2-1	-	TGTGCCAGCAACCGGGACGGAGGCCCCCGTGAGCAGTTCTTC	CASNRDGGPREQFF
TRBV10-3	TRBD1	TRBJ1-5	-	TGTGCCACCAGTCGACAGGGGAATCAGCCCCAGCATTTT	CATSRQGNQPQHF
TRBV27	-	TRBJ1-2	-	TGTGCCAGCAGTTACAATGGGGGGAACTATGGCTACACCTTC	CASSYNGGNYGYTF
TRBV27	-	TRBJ2-7	-	TGTGCCAGCTGGCGTTTGGGCAGCCCCTACGAGCAGTACTTC	CASWRLGSPYEQYF
TRBV28	TRBD2	TRBJ2-7	-	TGTGCCAGCAGTTCCTCATGGGGGGGCGAGCAGTACTTC	CASSSSWGGEQYF
TRBV29-1	-	TRBJ1-2	-	TGCAGCGTTGAATCCTCTAGTACCTATGGCTACACCTTC	CSVESSSTYGYTF
TRBV7-2	TRBD2	TRBJ2-3	-	TGTGCCAGCAGCACCCCTTTGCGCGGGAGGGTCACAGATACGCAGTATTTT	CASSTPLRGRVTDTQYF
TRBV11-2	-	TRBJ2-7	-	TGTGCCAGCAGCTTAGATCAGATCTACTACGAGCAGTACTTC	CASSLDQIYYEQYF
TRBV4-3	-	TRBJ2-1	-	TGCGCCAGCAGCCAAGATGCTAGTTCGGGGCTGCCCTACAATGAGCAGTTCTTC	CASSQDASSGLPYNEQFF
TRBV9	-	TRBJ2-7	-	TGTGCCAGCTCTCCTACAGGGTCCTACGAGCAGTACTTC	CASSPTGSYEQYF
TRBV21-1	-	TRBJ2-5	once	TGTGCCAGCAGCAAAGCTGGGGTACAAGAGACCCAGTACTTC	CASSKAGVQETQYF
TRBV10-2	TRBD1	TRBJ1-1	-	TGCGCCAGCACCGGGACAGGGGGCCCCGGCGGAGCTTTCTTT	CASTGTGGPGGAFF
TRBV11-2	-	TRBJ2-7	-	TGTGCCAGCAGCCTGTACAGGGTTCCCTACGAGCAGTACTTC	CASSLYRVPYEQYF
TRBV19	-	TRBJ2-4	-	TGTGCCAGTAGTGTATGGTTCATCGAAGCCAAAAACATTCAGTACTTC	CASSVWFIEAKNIQYF
TRBV7-8	TRBD2	TRBJ2-7	-	TGTGCCAGCAGCTTCCGTAGCGGGGCCTCCGAGCAGTACTTC	CASSFRSGASEQYF
TRBV6-6	TRBD2	TRBJ2-7	-	TGTGCCAGCAGTTACTCGCCTAGCGGGTATGACGAGCAGTACTTC	CASSYSPSGYDEQYF
TRBV30	TRBD2	TRBJ2-7	once	TGTGCCTGGAGTCCTCCGGGACTAGCGGTTGGGGGTTCGTACGAGCAGTACTTC	CAWSPPGLAVGGSYEQYF
TRBV7-2	-	TRBJ1-1	-	TGTGCCAGCAGCTACGTCGCCCCTTCCACTGAAGCTTTCTTT	CASSYVAPSTEAFF
TRBV7-9	-	TRBJ1-3	-	TGTGCCAGCAGCCCGCGCGGGACGCGCGCGCTGTTCTCTGGAAACACCATATATTTT	CASSPRGTRALFSGNTIYF
TRBV7-9	-	TRBJ2-1	many	TGTGCCAGCAGCTTTTTGGGGGGTGAGCAGTTCTTC	CASSFLGGEQFF
TRBV29-1	TRBD1	TRBJ2-5	-	TGCAGCGTGTATCCGGGGACAGGGGTACAAGAGACCCAGTACTTC	CSVYPGTGVQETQYF
TRBV7-9	TRBD1	TRBJ2-1	-	TGTGCCAGCAGTCCCCGACAGGGGAGCTCCTACAATGAGCAGTTCTTC	CASSPRQGSSYNEQFF
TRBV9	-	TRBJ2-3	-	TGTGCCACCGCGCCTGACGGGGCTCTGGGAGATACGCAGTATTTT	CATAPDGALGDTQYF
TRBV9	-	TRBJ2-7	-	TGTGCCAGCAGCTCAGGAGACATTTACGAGCAGTACTTC	CASSSGDIYEQYF
TRBV27	-	TRBJ2-7	-	TGTGCCAGCGCCCCCGGCGGTTACCACGAGCAGTACTTC	CASAPGGYHEQYF
TRBV10-2	TRBD2	TRBJ2-7	-	TGCGCCAGCCACATAGCGGGAGGCTCCTACGAGCAGTACTTC	CASHIAGGSYEQYF
TRBV13	-	TRBJ1-2	-	TGTGCCAGCAGCCCCTACATGGGGGCCTATGGCTACACCTTC	CASSPYMGAYGYTF
TRBV6-5	TRBD2	TRBJ2-1	-	TGTGCCAGCAGTTACTCGTGGGGACTAGCGGCCGATGAGCAGTTCTTC	CASSYSWGLAADEQFF
TRBV15	TRBD2	TRBJ2-1	-	TGTGCCACCAGCAGAGTCCTAGCGGGAGCCAATGAGCAGTTCTTC	CATSRVLAGANEQFF
TRBV30	-	TRBJ2-7	-	TGTGCCTGGAGTGAGGGATCCTACGAGCAGTACTTC	CAWSEGSYEQYF
TRBV27	-	TRBJ2-3	-	TGTGCCAGCAGGCCAGGTGCCCTCACAGATACGCAGTATTTT	CASRPGALTDTQYF
TRBV7-9	TRBD2	TRBJ2-1	-	TGTGCCAGCAGCGCCGCTAGCGGGAACATCAATGAGCAGTTCTTC	CASSAASGNINEQFF
TRBV6-5	-	TRBJ2-2	few	TGTGCCAGCGCACTGAGTTCGAACACCGGGGAGCTGTTTTTT	CASALSSNTGELFF
TRBV5-1	-	TRBJ2-1	-	TGCGCCAGCAGCTTGTCCTGGAGCGCACTCTCCTACAATGAGCAGTTCTTC	CASSLSWSALSYNEQFF
TRBV6-1	-	TRBJ2-7	-	TGTGCCAGCAGTGAAGCTCGACCCTACGAGCAGTACTTC	CASSEARPYEQYF
TRBV7-9	-	TRBJ2-7	-	TGTGCCTCTGGGGGGACAGAGGGCTCCTACGAGCAGTACTTC	CASGGTEGSYEQYF
TRBV5-6	TRBD1	TRBJ2-5	-	TGTGCCAGCAGCCTTAGATTCGGGACAGTAGGACGAGAGACCCAGTACTTC	CASSLRFGTVGRETQYF
TRBV27	-	TRBJ2-7	-	TGTGCCAGCAGTTTATTCCCTTTCTCTTACGAGCAGTACTTC	CASSLFPFSYEQYF
TRBV9	TRBD1	TRBJ1-2	-	TGTGCCAGCAGCCCCTCCGGGACAGGGAGCTACACCTTC	CASSPSGTGSYTF
TRBV28	-	TRBJ1-5	-	TGTGCCAGCAGTTTCCCGGGATTGAATCAGCCCCAGCATTTT	CASSFPGLNQPQHF
TRBV5-6	TRBD2	TRBJ2-1	-	TGTGCCAGCAGCTTCCCACTAGCGGGAGGGCCCGATGAGCAGTTCTTC	CASSFPLAGGPDEQFF
TRBV9	-	TRBJ2-7	-	TGTGCCAGCAGCGTAGGTCAAGGGAAGACCTACGAGCAGTACTTC	CASSVGQGKTYEQYF
TRBV19	TRBD1	TRBJ2-1	-	TGTGCCAGTAGTATTAAAGCGGACAGGCCGCTAGGGAATGAGCAGTTCTTC	CASSIKADRPLGNEQFF
TRBV25-1	TRBD2	TRBJ2-1	-	TGTGCCAGCAGTGAACTAGCGGGAGCAGGTGAGCAGTTCTTC	CASSELAGAGEQFF
TRBV30	TRBD1	TRBJ2-3	-	TGTGCCTGGAGCCGGGACAGGGGGCTAGAAGGGTATTTT	CAWSRDRGLEGYF
TRBV7-9	-	TRBJ2-4	once	TGTGCCAGCAGCTTAGTTGGCAGAGCCAAAAACATTCAGTACTTC	CASSLVGRAKNIQYF
TRBV10-3	TRBD2	TRBJ2-1	few	TGTGCCATCAGTGCGGCGGGAGGGCCTATGGGGCAGTTCTTC	CAISAAGGPMGQFF
TRBV10-3	TRBD2	TRBJ2-1	once	TGTGCCATCAGTGTCAGCGGGATTGAGCAGTTCTTC	CAISVSGIEQFF
TRBV10-2	-	TRBJ2-7	-	TGCGCCAGCTGCCTCGTAGGACTGGGAGGCGAGCAGTACTTC	CASCLVGLGGEQYF
TRBV4-1	TRBD1	TRBJ1-6	once	TGCGCCAGCAGCCCAAACGCCGGGACAGATAATTCACCCCTCCACTTT	CASSPNAGTDNSPLHF
TRBV6-5	-	TRBJ1-2	-	TGTGCCAGCAGTTACGACCCAAAAGACGGCTATGGCTACACCTTC	CASSYDPKDGYGYTF
TRBV4-3	-	TRBJ2-7	-	TGCGCCAGCAGCCAAGGTAAAGGCGAGCAGTACTTC	CASSQGKGEQYF